This TCR beta chain was found in a study of OX40 agonist ivuxolimab in advanced cancers. Measured with immunoSEQ multiplex PCR; TCRdb has only the in-frame clones, and not every one. The sample lists over 40,000 clones; approximately 84% were seen once. About this clone itself: Its target is unknown.

The V and J ends lost 0 bases and 4 bases, in that order; junction bases with no gene match: 3. Germline values: CDR1 SGHKS, CDR2 YYEKEE (reference sequence). This CDR3 is 15 amino acids long. Findings and caveats of the study: Antigen specificity was not determined for the expanded peripheral T cells. Expanded clones were, on average, more numerous in CD8+ T cells than in CD4+. Among some nonresponders, normalized T-cell clonal expansion was also low.

Sequenced here: CD4+ or CD8+ T cells sorted from blood, sampled in a trial of the OX40 agonist ivuxolimab. This chain uses TRBV5-5 with TRBJ2-7; 11 bases agree with TRBD1. The TCR originated in an adult with an advanced solid tumor such as melanoma, head and neck, liver or kidney cancer. The CDR3, as DNA: TGTGCCAGCAGCTTGGGGAGGGACAGGGGGTACGAGCAGTACTTC. The encoded protein is CASSLGRDRGYEQYF.